The entry below gives a single TCR beta chain sequence along with its context. Its antigen is not identified. Germline values: CDR1 WNHNN, CDR2 SYGVQD (reference sequence). The CDR3 runs to 13 residues. V lost 4 bases and J lost 4; bases outside the gene matches: 4. This sample was taken from a study of shared clonotypes between healthy human individuals. Overall study results and limits: Sample collection involved blood only; tissue repertoires are likely different. With a handful of donors compared, roughly 4.9% of naive CD4 clonotypes were shared. Among donors, the sharing of clonotypes was expected to be influenced by sequencing depth.

Generated by immunoSEQ multiplex PCR, the TCRdb table keeps only in-frame clones and is missing some. The sample lists approximately 1,500,000 clones, more than 95% seen once, with over 1% in the top ten. The specimen was naive CD4+ T cells sorted from blood. Subset of the sample: CD45RA+ positively selected. The J gene is TRBJ2-7, the V gene TRBV10-1; TRBD2 agrees at 7 bases. This receptor was identified in a man aged 25-45 years in good health. The CDR3 region has the DNA TGCGCCAGCAGTGTGGGGACTATGTACGAGCAGTACTTC. Protein: CASSVGTMYEQYF.